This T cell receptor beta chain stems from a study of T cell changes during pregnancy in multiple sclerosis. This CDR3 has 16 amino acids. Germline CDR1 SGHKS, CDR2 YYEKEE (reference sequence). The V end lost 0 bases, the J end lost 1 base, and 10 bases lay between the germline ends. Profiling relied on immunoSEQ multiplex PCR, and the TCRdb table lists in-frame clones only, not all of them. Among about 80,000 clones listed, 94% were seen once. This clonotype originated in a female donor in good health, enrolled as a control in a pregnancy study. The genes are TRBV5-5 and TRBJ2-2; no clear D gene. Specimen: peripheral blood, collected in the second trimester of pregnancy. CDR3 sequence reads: CASSLVPGLNTGELFF. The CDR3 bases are TGTGCCAGCAGCTTGGTTCCCGGGTTGAACACCGGGGAGCTGTTTTTT.